This TCR beta chain was sequenced in a study of blood T cell repertoires in COVID-19. Sequencing was performed with immunoSEQ multiplex PCR; in TCRdb, only in-frame clones are kept and a portion is missing. The data contain more than 15,000 clones, 80% to 90% of them seen just once; the ten biggest clones take up 7.7%. With 3 bases clipped from V and 1 base from J, the junction kept 3 bases outside the gene matches. Germline CDR1 LNHDA, CDR2 SQIVND (reference sequence). CDR3 length equals 15 residues. Input material: peripheral blood. The receptor comes from a woman aged 55-69 years with active COVID-19. The rearrangement joins TRBV19 to TRBJ2-7, with 10 positions matching TRBD1. DNA of the CDR3: TGTGCCAGTAGTATTCAGGACAGGGGGTCCTACGAGCAGTACTTC. It encodes CASSIQDRGSYEQYF.